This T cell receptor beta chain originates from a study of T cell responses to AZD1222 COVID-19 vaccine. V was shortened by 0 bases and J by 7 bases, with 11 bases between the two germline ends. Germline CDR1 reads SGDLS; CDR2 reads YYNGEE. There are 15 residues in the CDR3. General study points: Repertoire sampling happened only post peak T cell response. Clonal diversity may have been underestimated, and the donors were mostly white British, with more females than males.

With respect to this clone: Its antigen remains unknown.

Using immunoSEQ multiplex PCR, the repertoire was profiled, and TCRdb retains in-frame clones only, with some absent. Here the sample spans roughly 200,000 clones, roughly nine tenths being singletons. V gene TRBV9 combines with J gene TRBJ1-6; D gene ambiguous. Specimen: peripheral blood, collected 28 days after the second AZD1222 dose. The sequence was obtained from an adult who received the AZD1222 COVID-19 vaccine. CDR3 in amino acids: CASSVAGVGNSPLHF. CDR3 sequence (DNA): TGTGCCAGCAGCGTAGCCGGGGTGGGGAATTCACCCCTCCACTTT.